The sequence of this T cell receptor beta chain was determined in a study of cytomegalovirus exposure and HLA in healthy donors. Study outcomes and limitations: Clonal expansion was found to be greater in HLA-associated TCR beta chains than in equally common others in a later analysis. What a later analysis reportedly showed was that an Asian-associated ancestry cluster had fewer N-insertions than the 666-donor mean. Some public TCRs appeared in many individuals, while most sequences were rare.

A multiplex PCR was run with 60 Vbeta primers and 13 Jbeta primers. This table comes from immunoSEQ multiplex PCR, and its TCRdb copy is limited to in-frame clones, with some not included. In the table there are approximately 140,000 clones, around 79% of which are singletons. A note on this clone: The antigen is not known.

This CDR3 is built from 15 residues. Germline V gene data show CDR1 as LNHNV and CDR2 as YYDKDF (reference sequence). Trimming cost V 1 base and J 2 bases; bases outside gene matches: 1. Sequencing used PBMCs. This TCR was sampled from a human donor in good health. The chain is built from TRBV15 and TRBJ2-2, with 7 bases identical to TRBD1. CDR3: CATSRGTGNTGELFF. CDR3 in DNA: TGTGCCACCAGCAGAGGGACAGGCAACACCGGGGAGCTGTTTTTT. Variable domain in full (rest from reference TRBV15 and TRBJ2-2): DAMVIQNPRYQVTQFGKPVTLSCSQTLNHNVMYWYQQKSSQAPKLLFHYYDKDFNNEADTPDNFQSRRPNTSFCFLDIRSPGLGDTAMYLCATSRGTGNTGELFFGEGSRLTVL.